The TCR beta chain described here comes from a study of blood T cell repertoires in COVID-19 (dated by TCRdb to about 2020). Background for the entire study: Samples covering the acute and convalescent phases of COVID-19 were provided by collaborators in the United States, Italy and Spain. The material from the prospective study consisted of cDNA or gDNA derived from T cells, B-cell-depleted T cells, or PBMCs. Subjects who had been exposed to COVID-19, were actively infected with it, or had recovered from it provided the deeply sampled blood TCRbeta repertoires that made up the dataset. A freely available public database, intended as a resource for researchers studying the immune response to SARS-CoV-2, is where the repertoires were released. The samples were drawn from the first 160 participants of the ongoing ImmuneRACE study and from 1,254 subjects provided by 6 global collaborators. Sample metadata almost always included a de-identified subject ID, COVID-19 status, age in years and sex. Where available, HLA class I and class II types were taken from metadata supplied by the sample provider and were not determined by assay-based typing.

Participants in the prospective study were aged about 18 to 100 years, lived in over 20 United States geographic areas, and enrolled through a virtual design. To assign participants to cohorts, the prospective study relied on clinical history that participants themselves reported in a screening survey and a study questionnaire. Exposed participants were defined as having been in contact with someone with a PCR-confirmed or clinician-diagnosed COVID-19 case within 2 weeks of study entry. In the prospective study, whole blood, serum and a nasopharyngeal or oropharyngeal swab were collected from each participant by mobile phlebotomists. Prospective study participants could optionally give additional blood draws and questionnaires over a roughly 2-month period. Before DNA extraction, blood samples from the prospective study were shipped at room temperature or frozen. From its cysteine to its phenylalanine, the CDR3 spans 15 amino acids. The DNA shown is the 45-base CDR3, in frame from base 1. The junction shows trimming of 5 bases on V and 5 bases on J, plus 16 bases between the germline ends. CDR1 and CDR2 (MNHEY, SVGAGI) derive from the germline V gene.

Comments on this clone: This receptor's antigen is unknown. The sample holds no much larger clone one base away, and base qualities are not on file.

Study-level results and caveats: How much clinical and demographic metadata was included differed by source and by participant, and the metadata was provided uncurated.

TCRbeta CDR3 regions were amplified from genomic DNA using the immunoSEQ Assay, a bias-controlled multiplex PCR. From the authors' description of their analysis: Within the assay, amplification of reference gene primers was used to estimate how many nucleated cells each sample contained. Sequence reads were collapsed and filtered to measure the absolute abundance of every unique TCRbeta CDR3 rearrangement. For each sample, productive Simpson clonality was calculated by taking the square root of Simpson's diversity index across productive rearrangements. In TCRdb, the immuneACCESS table is reduced to in-frame sequences with V and J assigned. These tables do not hold every clone; where another copy was compared, an unresolved V gene accounts for under half, and the others remain unexplained. V and J calls and clone size come straight from that table; D and trimming were deduced from the DNA. Recorded for this sample are hundreds of thousands of clones; about four fifths of them occurred a single time. The top ten clonotypes cover 3.6% of the sample.

The source is a woman aged 40 to 49 who had been exposed to COVID-19. The chain joins TRBV6-5 to TRBJ1-5; TRBD1 is perhaps the D gene, given 5 matching bases. Sequenced sample: PBMCs or T cells enriched from blood (not recorded which). The bases are TGTGCCAGCAGTAGTTTAGGGGCAGGATATCAGCCCCAGCATTTT. It encodes CASSSLGAGYQPQHF.